The 9 T cell receptor beta chains below all came from one sample that was sequenced in a study of cytomegalovirus exposure and HLA in healthy donors. This PCR relied on a set of 60 Vbeta primers and 13 Jbeta primers. The table came from immunoSEQ multiplex PCR; TCRdb's copy has only in-frame clones and leaves some out. Of fewer than 150,000 clones listed, approximately 85% were seen once; the top ten hold about 7%. The sequencing sample was made of PBMCs. The receptors shown here come from a woman in her twenties or thirties in good health and CMV-seropositive.

The rearrangement joins TRBV7-3 to TRBJ1-6; D may be TRBD1 (6 bases). The ends were cut back, 5 bases at V and 5 bases at J, with 13 bases in the middle. The germline gives CDR1 SGHTA, CDR2 FQGTGA. The CDR3 runs 15 residues. The CDR3 reads CASSPRAGDNSPLHF. CDR3 sequence (DNA): TGTGCCAGCAGCCCGAGGGCAGGGGATAATTCACCCCTCCACTTT.

The chain recombines TRBV19 with TRBJ1-5; TRBD1 agrees at 8 bases. The CDR3 is 16 amino acids. Germline V CDR1 and CDR2: LNHDA, SQIVND (reference sequence). The V and J ends lost 5 bases and 4 bases, in that order; junction bases with no gene match: 10. The CDR3 here is CASSPRDRGKNQPQHF. CDR3 nucleotide sequence: TGTGCCAGTAGTCCCCGTGACAGGGGAAAAAATCAGCCCCAGCATTTT.

The chain is built from TRBV29-1 and TRBJ1-2; 7 bases are a match to TRBD1. This CDR3 is 14 amino acids long. The V gene end was trimmed by 2 bases and the J gene end by 8 bases; junction bases not matched to a gene: 11. Germline CDR1 and CDR2: SQVTM and ANQGSEA. CDR3 nucleotides: TGCAGCGTTGAACCCCTGGCAGGGGGAAACGGCTACACCTTC. The encoded protein is CSVEPLAGGNGYTF.

The genes are TRBV9 and TRBJ1-2; TRBD1 matches at 10 bases. CDR3 length equals 20 residues. Trimming cost V 3 bases and J 8 bases; bases outside gene matches: 25. The germline CDR1 and CDR2 sequences are SGDLS and YYNGEE. CDR3 sequence: CASSASSSGGQGPGGRGYTF. The CDR3 DNA reads TGTGCCAGCAGCGCGTCATCCTCAGGGGGACAGGGGCCTGGAGGTAGGGGCTACACCTTC.

The chain has TRBV10-3 and TRBJ2-7; TRBD1 aligns across 9 bases. Germline lookup yields CDR1 ENHRY and CDR2 SYGVKD. V gave up 6 bases and J gave up 0 bases; unmatched junction bases: 3. This CDR3 is 14 amino acids long. CDR3 protein: CAIRGTGHSYEQYF. CDR3 DNA sequence: TGTGCCATCAGGGGGACAGGGCACTCCTACGAGCAGTACTTC.

This clone occurred a few times. The chain carries TRBV6-4 and TRBJ2-3; TRBD2 matches at 9 bases. The CDR3 totals 16 residues. With V trimmed by 0 bases and J by 4 bases, 5 bases remained unmatched. Germline-derived CDR1 and CDR2 are MRHNA and SNTAGT. CDR3 sequence reads: CASSDSGGGAADTQYF. The CDR3 coding sequence is TGTGCCAGCAGTGACTCGGGCGGGGGGGCCGCAGATACGCAGTATTTT.

The sample holds one count of this clone. V gene TRBV6-5 combines with J gene TRBJ1-2, with 9 bases fitting TRBD1. V lost 5 bases and J lost 3; bases outside the gene matches: 7. Germline assignment: CDR1 MNHEY and CDR2 SVGAGI. The CDR3 is 15 amino acids. As DNA, the CDR3 is TGTGCCAGCAGTCGCCTGGGACAGGGAGACTATGGCTACACCTTC. It specifies CASSRLGQGDYGYTF.

In its sample, this clone was seen once. The CDR3 is CASSPMGTGVYEQYF. Written as DNA, the CDR3 is TGTGCCAGCAGCCCGATGGGGACAGGGGTCTACGAGCAGTACTTC. The rearrangement joins TRBV27 to TRBJ2-7, with TRBD1 identical over 10 bases. In germline, CDR1 is MNHEY, CDR2 SMNVEV (reference sequence). J lost 3 bases, V lost 6 bases, and 8 bases had no gene match. The CDR3 spans 15 residues.

The V call is TRBV5-1, the J call TRBJ1-3; the match to TRBD1 covers 7 bases. Germline-derived CDR1 and CDR2 are SGHRS and YFSETQ. The CDR3 covers 15 residues. The ends lost 2 bases at V and 1 base at J; junction bases unmatched: 3. CDR3 sequence (DNA): TGCGCCAGCAGCTTTTCGACAGGGTCTGGAAACACCATATATTTT. Its translation is CASSFSTGSGNTIYF.